A selection of T cell receptor beta chains follows, all from one sample in a study of T cells in Graves' hyperthyroidism and ophthalmopathy. MiXCR, run by TCRdb on the multiplex PCR reads, gives a single entry per CDR3 protein. The table shows some 800,000 distinct CDR3 sequences, with roughly 40% occurring only once. The source material was blood. The source is a man aged 18-30 years with Graves' hyperthyroidism. Each CDR3 is given with its conserved first and last residue.

v_gene: TRBV10-2
j_gene: TRBJ2-5
CDR3aa: CASSYLRLGQGAETQYF

v_gene: TRBV2
j_gene: TRBJ1-6
CDR3aa: CASRERQGNSPLHF

v_gene: TRBV5-1
j_gene: TRBJ2-7
CDR3aa: CASSEGQILSYEQYF

v_gene: TRBV14
j_gene: TRBJ1-1
CDR3aa: CASSPQAPTEAFF

v_gene: TRBV7-2
j_gene: TRBJ1-3
CDR3aa: CASSLGPPTGPGSGNTIYF

v_gene: TRBV10-3
j_gene: TRBJ2-5
CDR3aa: CAAGLAGRETQYF

v_gene: TRBV6-4
j_gene: TRBJ1-5
CDR3aa: CASRGGTQPQHF

v_gene: TRBV11-2
j_gene: TRBJ2-5
CDR3aa: CASSSVKQGAHQETQYF

v_gene: TRBV13
j_gene: TRBJ1-6
CDR3aa: CASSLEKPPAPLHF

v_gene: TRBV5-1
j_gene: TRBJ1-1
CDR3aa: CASSLYRAGDTEAFF

v_gene: TRBV29-1
j_gene: TRBJ1-5
CDR3aa: CSATGDSNQPQHF

v_gene: TRBV9
j_gene: TRBJ1-5
CDR3aa: CASSVTAEGSQHF

v_gene: TRBV19
j_gene: TRBJ2-5
CDR3aa: CASSRDYPFETQYF

v_gene: TRBV5-1
j_gene: TRBJ2-7
CDR3aa: CASSPGQFEYEQYF

v_gene: TRBV20-1
j_gene: TRBJ2-7
CDR3aa: CSARASPYEQYF

v_gene: TRBV30
j_gene: TRBJ1-1
CDR3aa: CAWRGRAEAFF

v_gene: TRBV7-2
j_gene: TRBJ2-7
CDR3aa: CASGTYEQYF

v_gene: TRBV25-1
j_gene: TRBJ1-6
CDR3aa: CASSLGMVNSPLHF

v_gene: TRBV29-1
j_gene: TRBJ2-7
CDR3aa: CSGGLETPRYEQYF

v_gene: TRBV7-2
j_gene: TRBJ2-2
CDR3aa: CASSTRTELGRGELFF

v_gene: TRBV7-6
j_gene: TRBJ2-7
CDR3aa: CTSSSQGTGNYEQYF

v_gene: TRBV7-2
j_gene: TRBJ2-2
CDR3aa: CASSLAVTFTGELFF

v_gene: TRBV29-1
j_gene: TRBJ2-7
CDR3aa: CSAQTSGSYEQYF